In its sample, the clone carrying this T cell receptor beta chain was seen a few times. Mismatch repair deficiency was confirmed in all patients, by PCR or immunohistochemistry. This sample was included in a study of PD-1 blockade in mismatch repair-deficient tumors. Per the germline V gene, CDR1 is GTSNPN and CDR2 is SVGIG (reference sequence). The length of the CDR3 is 13 residues. The J segment lost 7 bases and the V segment lost 4 bases, leaving 9 bases of the junction unmatched. The table came from immunoSEQ multiplex PCR; TCRdb's copy has only in-frame clones and leaves some out. The sample has roughly 38,000 clones; over 80% are singletons.

V and J are TRBV30 and TRBJ2-7; TRBD2 aligns across 8 bases. The clonotype originates from an adult with mismatch repair-deficient cancer. The sample consisted of PBMCs, taken about 40 weeks after starting pembrolizumab. This CDR3 reads CAWMAKGTREQYF. DNA for the CDR3: TGTGCCTGGATGGCAAAGGGGACTAGGGAGCAGTACTTC. The full variable domain, in which reference TRBV30 and TRBJ2-7 provide the parts outside the CDR3, is SQTIHQWPATLVQPVGSPLSLECTVEGTSNPNLYWYRQAAGRGLQLLFYSVGIGQISSEVPQNLSASRPQDRQFILSSKKLLLSDSGFYLCAWMAKGTREQYFGPGTRLTVT.